This TCR beta chain was identified in a study of cytomegalovirus exposure and HLA in healthy donors. Looked up from germline, CDR1 is LGHNA and CDR2 is YSLEER. Losses at the gene ends were 1 base for V and 6 bases for J; bases not matched to a gene: 6. This CDR3 contains 15 residues. Vbeta (60) and Jbeta (13) primers were used in the PCR. Some clones are missing from TCRdb's copy, which holds only in-frame ones; the method was immunoSEQ multiplex PCR. In the table there are approximately 160,000 clones, 77% of which are singletons. The chain links TRBV4-3 to TRBJ2-3, with TRBD1 matching over 8 bases. Sequencing was performed on PBMCs. The origin of this receptor is a woman in her thirties or forties in good health and CMV-seropositive. CDR3 sequence: CASSQGTGSPDTQYF. The CDR3 DNA reads TGCGCCAGCAGCCAAGGGACAGGGAGTCCGGATACGCAGTATTTT.